This is a list of T cell receptor beta chains from one sample in a study of cytomegalovirus exposure and HLA in healthy donors. Clones were read by immunoSEQ multiplex PCR, and TCRdb kept only the in-frame ones, dropping some. In the table there are roughly 190,000 clones, around 86% of which are singletons. The sample comprised PBMCs. These receptors originate from a woman aged 18-35 years in good health and CMV-seronegative. CDR3s include the opening cysteine and the closing phenylalanine or tryptophan. D genes are given only for firm matches. Clone size is not always given. Where it is, it says once, few, many or a class for expanded clones.

TRBJ1-6 TRBD1 15 TRBV18 . CASSPAPGQGSPLHF TGTGCCAGCTCCCCAGCCCCCGGACAGGGGTCACCCCTCCACTTT
TRBJ1-2 TRBD1 15 TRBV7-6 . CASSIGTDVNYGYTF TGTGCCAGCAGCATCGGGACAGATGTTAACTATGGCTACACCTTC
TRBJ2-7 TRBD1 14 TRBV11-2 . CASRGGFPPYEQYF TGTGCCAGCAGAGGGGGCTTCCCTCCCTACGAGCAGTACTTC
TRBJ1-4 . 14 TRBV5-5 . CASSLDPGRGKLFF TGTGCCAGCAGCTTGGATCCGGGGAGGGGAAAACTGTTTTTT
TRBJ2-1 TRBD2 15 TRBV7-7 . CASSLTSGTIGEQFF TGTGCTAGCAGTCTTACTAGCGGGACGATCGGTGAGCAGTTCTTC
TRBJ1-1 TRBD1 13 TRBV7-9 . CASSLNRGTEAFF TGTGCCAGCAGCTTAAACAGGGGCACTGAAGCTTTCTTT
TRBJ2-5 TRBD1 15 TRBV19 . CASSPHRGSQETQYF TGTGCCAGTAGTCCGCACAGGGGATCCCAAGAGACCCAGTACTTC
TRBJ2-7 . 13 TRBV30 . CARSSQRYYEQYF TGTGCCCGGAGTTCGCAGAGGTACTACGAGCAGTACTTC
TRBJ2-7 . 14 TRBV5-4 . CASSLEYSPYEQYF TGTGCCAGCAGCTTGGAATACAGCCCCTACGAGCAGTACTTC
TRBJ2-3 TRBD2 14 TRBV5-1 . CATSGGSSTDTQYF TGCGCCACTAGCGGGGGATCTAGCACAGATACGCAGTATTTT
TRBJ1-1 . 14 TRBV18 . CASSEDRYGTEAFF TGTGCCAGCTCAGAAGACAGGTACGGCACTGAAGCTTTCTTT
TRBJ2-1 . 16 TRBV30 . CAWSDLSGEGYNEQFF TGTGCCTGGAGCGACCTCTCAGGGGAGGGGTACAATGAGCAGTTCTTC
TRBJ2-7 . 15 TRBV7-2 . CASSPDLGEAYEQYF TGTGCCAGCAGCCCAGATCTTGGGGAGGCCTACGAGCAGTACTTC
TRBJ2-3 TRBD1 16 TRBV9 . CASSLGQGRGTDTQYF TGTGCCAGCAGCCTCGGACAGGGGAGAGGCACAGATACGCAGTATTTT
TRBJ2-2 . 16 TRBV4-3 . CASSQEVPANTGELFF TGCGCCAGCAGCCAAGAAGTCCCGGCGAACACCGGGGAGCTGTTTTTT
TRBJ1-1 . 11 TRBV28 . CASSFYSEAFF TGTGCCAGCAGTTTTTATTCTGAAGCTTTCTTT
TRBJ2-1 TRBD2 15 TRBV14 . CASSPRLAGGPGKFF TGTGCCAGCAGCCCACGACTAGCGGGAGGGCCTGGAAAGTTCTTC
TRBJ2-1 . 14 TRBV7-9 . CASSLGLADNEQFF TGTGCCAGCAGCTTAGGTTTAGCCGACAATGAGCAGTTCTTC
TRBJ2-4 . 16 TRBV2 . CASSAEGAGAKNIQYF TGTGCCAGCAGTGCGGAGGGGGCGGGAGCCAAAAACATTCAGTACTTC
TRBJ2-5 . 14 TRBV5-1 . CASSFQRRQETQYF TGCGCCAGCAGCTTCCAGCGGCGCCAAGAGACCCAGTACTTC
TRBJ2-3 . 14 TRBV7-3 . CASSSGVSTDTQYF TGTGCCAGCAGCTCGGGAGTTAGCACAGATACGCAGTATTTT
TRBJ1-1 TRBD1 13 TRBV6-5 . CASSPPGQPEAFF TGTGCCAGCAGTCCGCCGGGACAGCCAGAAGCTTTCTTT
TRBJ2-7 TRBD1 17 TRBV5-1 . CASSLPGQGALAYEQYF TGCGCCAGCAGCTTGCCGGGACAGGGGGCCCTAGCCTACGAGCAGTACTTC
TRBJ1-1 . 15 TRBV9 . CASSVATGENTEAFF TGTGCCAGCAGCGTGGCTACAGGTGAGAACACTGAAGCTTTCTTT
TRBJ2-3 TRBD2 19 TRBV7-2 . CASSPPFLVAGEAADTQYF TGTGCCAGCAGCCCACCCTTCCTCGTAGCGGGAGAGGCGGCAGATACGCAGTATTTT
TRBJ2-1 TRBD2 16 TRBV5-6 . CASSPLAGITYNEQFF TGTGCCAGCAGCCCTCTAGCGGGGATAACCTACAATGAGCAGTTCTTC
TRBJ2-7 TRBD1 16 TRBV5-4 . CASSSAGTGVAYEQYF TGTGCCAGCAGCTCCGCCGGGACAGGGGTAGCCTACGAGCAGTACTTC
TRBJ1-5 . 17 TRBV19 . CASSIGRVPYSNQPQHF TGTGCCAGTAGTATCGGCAGGGTCCCCTATAGCAATCAGCCCCAGCATTTT
TRBJ2-7 TRBD1 14 TRBV27 . CASRPTGGPHEQYF TGTGCCAGCAGACCAACAGGGGGCCCTCACGAGCAGTACTTC
TRBJ2-2 TRBD2 19 TRBV7-2 . CASHPGAGGPGANTGELFF TGTGCCAGCCACCCCGGGGCGGGAGGGCCAGGCGCGAACACCGGGGAGCTGTTTTTT
TRBJ2-5 TRBD1 14 TRBV6-5 . CASGTGGAGETQYF TGTGCCAGCGGGACAGGGGGCGCGGGAGAGACCCAGTACTTC
TRBJ1-5 . 13 TRBV30 . CAWSVRGNQPQHF TGTGCCTGGAGTGTCAGGGGAAATCAGCCCCAGCATTTT
TRBJ2-1 TRBD2 15 TRBV11-1 . CASSLLAGGRNEQFF TGTGCCAGCAGCTTATTGGCGGGGGGGCGCAATGAGCAGTTCTTC
TRBJ2-3 . 15 TRBV28 once CASIPGKVSTDTQYF TGTGCCAGCATTCCAGGGAAGGTTAGCACAGATACGCAGTATTTT
TRBJ1-2 . 15 TRBV5-6 once CASSSPSLANYGYTF TGTGCCAGCAGCTCGCCCTCTCTAGCCAACTATGGCTACACCTTC
TRBJ2-7 TRBD1 17 TRBV4-1 . CASSQVGQGAGTYEQYF TGCGCCAGCAGCCAAGTGGGACAGGGGGCAGGGACCTACGAGCAGTACTTC